This T cell receptor (beta chain) originates from a study of cytomegalovirus exposure and HLA in healthy donors. Study-level information: Membership in the Caucasian-associated ancestry cluster was found for 75% to 85% of roughly 360 genotyped donors. The study, taken as a whole, reports: In a later analysis, V- and J-gene trimming of beta chains associated with a DCLRE1C missense variant, replicated independently. Sequencing had likely introduced a cluster of highly shared sequence variants as an artifact.

About this clone itself: Its target is unknown.

The study ran its PCR with 60 Vbeta and 13 Jbeta primers. Sequenced by immunoSEQ multiplex PCR; TCRdb stores in-frame clones only, minus some. The sample records under 250,000 clones, roughly 78% being singletons. V dropped 3 bases and J dropped 4; count of bases not matched to a gene: 1. CDR3 length: 15 residues. CDR1 and CDR2 from the germline V gene are SEHNR and FQNEAQ (reference sequence). Donors were ostensibly healthy at sampling, although undocumented immune exposures were probable. This TCR was recovered from a woman aged 25 to 39 in good health and CMV-seropositive. The sample consisted of PBMCs. The rearrangement joins TRBV7-9 to TRBJ1-4, with 11 bases aligning to TRBD1. The CDR3, as DNA: TGTGCCAGCAGCTTGGGACAGGGGGGTAATGAAAAACTGTTTTTT. Translating it yields CASSLGQGGNEKLFF.